Following are 9 T cell receptor beta chains from one sample sequenced in a study of CD8 T cells in ankylosing spondylitis. The study's findings and limits: Characteristic of ankylosing spondylitis blood, it appeared, was a TCR beta motif comprising about eight highly homologous variants.

Their target antigens are unknown. TCRdb redid the calling of the 5' RACE reads with MiXCR, one entry per CDR3 protein. Of around 100,000 distinct CDR3 sequences listed, approximately 8.9% are singletons. Input material: blood, either unsorted or a sorted T cell fraction (not recorded which). The receptors originated from a male donor with ankylosing spondylitis.

The chain is built from TRBV11-3 and TRBJ2-3, with D unresolved. This CDR3 has 13 residues. The V end lost 2 bases, the J end lost 4 bases, and 7 bases lay between the germline ends. CDR1 is SGHNT and CDR2 is YENEEA in the germline V gene. The CDR3 here is CASSLTPADTQYF. CDR3 nucleotide sequence: TGTGCCAGCAGCTTAACGCCCGCAGATACGCAGTATTTT.

The chain uses TRBV11-2 and TRBJ2-7; TRBD1 might be the D (5 bases). V lost 2 bases and J lost 5, with 16 bases in between. This CDR3 contains 15 residues. Germline CDR1 reads SGHAT; CDR2 reads FQNNGV. The CDR3, as DNA: TGTGCCAGCAGCTTACAAACGGGCAGGGTCAACGAGCAGTACTTC. It yields the protein CASSLQTGRVNEQYF.

This clonotype occurred a few times. This sequence joins TRBV11-2 and TRBJ2-7; 10 nucleotides align to TRBD2. The CDR3 runs 17 residues. Unmatched junction bases numbered 11, after V lost 3 bases and J lost 3 bases. The germline V gene encodes CDR1 SGHAT and CDR2 FQNNGV. CDR3 DNA sequence: TGTGCCAGCAGCTTTACTAGCGGGAAGGGCCGTTTCTACGAGCAGTACTTC. Translation: CASSFTSGKGRFYEQYF. The full variable domain, its missing parts supplied by reference TRBV11-2 and TRBJ2-7, is EAGVAQSPRYKIIEKRQSVAFWCNPISGHATLYWYQQILGQGPKLLIQFQNNGVVDDSQLPKDRFSAERLKGVDSTLKIQPAKLEDSAVYLCASSFTSGKGRFYEQYFGPGTRLTVT.

This rearrangement joins TRBV12-3 or TRBV12-4 to TRBJ2-1; 10 nucleotides agree with TRBD2. J was trimmed by 7 bases and V by 2 bases; bases with no gene match: 5. CDR3 size: 15 residues. CDR3: CASSLTSGILNEQFF. CDR3 bases: TGTGCCAGCAGTTTAACTAGCGGGATTTTAAATGAGCAGTTCTTC.

This chain uses TRBV7-6 with TRBJ2-5; TRBD2 agrees at 9 bases. Germline V gene lookup returns CDR1 SGHVS and CDR2 FNYEAQ. The CDR3 has 16 residues. J was trimmed by 6 bases and V by 2 bases; bases with no gene match: 10. The CDR3 coding sequence is TGTGCCAGCAGCTTATTCACTAGCGGGCATGGTCAGACCCAGTACTTC. This translates into CASSLFTSGHGQTQYF. The full variable domain, its missing parts supplied by reference TRBV7-6 and TRBJ2-5, is GAGVSQSPRYKVTKRGQDVALRCDPISGHVSLYWYRQALGQGPEFLTYFNYEAQQDKSGLPNDRFSAERPEGSISTLTIQRTEQRDSAMYRCASSLFTSGHGQTQYFGPGTRLLVL.

This clonotype was counted a few times. V usage is TRBV6-1 and J usage is TRBJ1-5, with 8 bases identical to TRBD1. CDR1 and CDR2 from the germline V gene are MNHNS and SASEGT. V was clipped by 3 bases and J by 0 bases; unmatched bases: 7. CDR3 size: 17 residues. The CDR3 protein is CASSDRDRGYSNQPQHF. CDR3 nucleotides: TGTGCCAGCAGTGACCGCGACAGGGGCTATAGCAATCAGCCCCAGCATTTT.

This clonotype has at least ten counts. V is TRBV5-1 and J is TRBJ2-7; 8 bases agree with TRBD1. V shed 4 bases and J 2 bases; nucleotides not matched to a gene: 8. CDR1 is SGHRS and CDR2 is YFSETQ in the germline V gene. The CDR3 has 15 amino acids. CDR3 sequence: CASSPEDRETYEQYF. The CDR3 region has the DNA TGCGCCAGCAGCCCGGAGGACAGGGAGACCTACGAGCAGTACTTC.

The chain has TRBV27 and TRBJ2-3, with 15 bases lining up with TRBD2. The J segment lost 7 bases and the V segment lost 5 bases, leaving 4 bases of the junction unmatched. Germline CDR1 MNHEY, CDR2 SMNVEV (reference sequence). The CDR3 is 15 residues long. The CDR3 DNA reads TGTGCCAGCAGTGCCGGGACTAGCGGGAGGAATACGCAGTATTTT. This gives the protein CASSAGTSGRNTQYF.

The chain combines TRBV30 with TRBJ2-2; D is uncertain. Germline V gene sequence: CDR1 GTSNPN, CDR2 SVGIG (reference sequence). V lost 7 bases to trimming and J lost 2 bases, with 2 bases between them. CDR3 length: 10 residues. The CDR3 loop reads CAYNTGELFF. As DNA, the CDR3 is TGTGCCTACAACACCGGGGAGCTGTTTTTT. The variable domain in full, with the rest retrieved from reference TRBV30 and TRBJ2-2, is SQTIHQWPATLVQPVGSPLSLECTVEGTSNPNLYWYRQAAGRGLQLLFYSVGIGQISSEVPQNLSASRPQDRQFILSSKKLLLSDSGFYLCAYNTGELFFGEGSRLTVL.